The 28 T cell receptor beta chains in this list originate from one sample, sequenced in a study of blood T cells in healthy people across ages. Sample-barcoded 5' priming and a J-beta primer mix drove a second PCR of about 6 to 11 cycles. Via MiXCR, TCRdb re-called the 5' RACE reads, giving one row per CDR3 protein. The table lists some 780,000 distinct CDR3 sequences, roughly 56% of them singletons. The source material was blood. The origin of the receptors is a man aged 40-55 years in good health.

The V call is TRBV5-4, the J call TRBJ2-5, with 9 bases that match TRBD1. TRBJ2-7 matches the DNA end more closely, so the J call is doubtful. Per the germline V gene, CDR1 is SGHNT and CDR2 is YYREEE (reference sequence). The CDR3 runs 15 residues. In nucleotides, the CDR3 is TGTGCCAGCAGTCGCCCCGGACAGGGGACCTACGAGCAGTACTTC. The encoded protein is CASSRPGQGTYEQYF.

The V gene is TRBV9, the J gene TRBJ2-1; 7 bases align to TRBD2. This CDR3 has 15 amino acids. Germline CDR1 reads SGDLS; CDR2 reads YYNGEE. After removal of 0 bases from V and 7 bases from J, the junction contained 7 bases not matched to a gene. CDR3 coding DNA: TGTGCCAGCAGCGTAGGGGGTGGACTAGAGAATGAGCAGTTCTTC. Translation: CASSVGGGLENEQFF.

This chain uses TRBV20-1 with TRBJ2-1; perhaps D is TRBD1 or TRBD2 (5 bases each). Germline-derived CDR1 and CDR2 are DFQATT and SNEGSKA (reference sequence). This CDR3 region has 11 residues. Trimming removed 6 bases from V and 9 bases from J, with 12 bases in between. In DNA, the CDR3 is TGCAGTGCGAACTCTGGGACTGAGCAGTTCTTC. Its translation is CSANSGTEQFF.

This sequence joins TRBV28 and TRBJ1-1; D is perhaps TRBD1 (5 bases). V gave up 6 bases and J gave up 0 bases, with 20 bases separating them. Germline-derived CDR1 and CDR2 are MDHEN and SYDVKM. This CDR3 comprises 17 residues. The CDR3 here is CASSPVGGNHMNTEAFF. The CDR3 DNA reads TGTGCCAGCAGCCCCGTCGGGGGAAACCACATGAACACTGAAGCTTTCTTT.

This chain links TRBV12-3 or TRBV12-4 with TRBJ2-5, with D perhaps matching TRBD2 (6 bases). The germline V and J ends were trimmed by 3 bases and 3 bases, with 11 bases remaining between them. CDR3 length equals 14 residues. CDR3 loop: CASSFGPGEETQYF. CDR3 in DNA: TGTGCCAGCAGTTTCGGTCCGGGGGAAGAGACCCAGTACTTC.

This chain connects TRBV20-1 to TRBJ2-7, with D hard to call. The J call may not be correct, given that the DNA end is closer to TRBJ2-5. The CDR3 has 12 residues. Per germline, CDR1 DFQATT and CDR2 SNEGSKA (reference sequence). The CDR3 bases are TGCAGTGCCCTGGTCCAAAGGGAGACCCAGTACTTC. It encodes CSALVQRETQYF.

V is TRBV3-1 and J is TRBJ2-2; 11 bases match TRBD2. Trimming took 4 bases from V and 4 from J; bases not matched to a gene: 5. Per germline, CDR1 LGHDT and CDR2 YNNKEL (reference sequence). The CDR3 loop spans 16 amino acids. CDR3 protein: CASSRLAGLGTGELFF. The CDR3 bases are TGTGCCAGCAGCCGACTAGCGGGACTGGGCACCGGGGAGCTGTTTTTT.

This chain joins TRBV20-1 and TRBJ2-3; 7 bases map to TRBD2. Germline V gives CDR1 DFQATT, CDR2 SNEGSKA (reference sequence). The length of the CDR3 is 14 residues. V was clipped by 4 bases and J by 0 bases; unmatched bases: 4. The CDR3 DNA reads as TGCAGTGCTAAAGCGGGGCTTAGCACAGATACGCAGTATTTT. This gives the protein CSAKAGLSTDTQYF.

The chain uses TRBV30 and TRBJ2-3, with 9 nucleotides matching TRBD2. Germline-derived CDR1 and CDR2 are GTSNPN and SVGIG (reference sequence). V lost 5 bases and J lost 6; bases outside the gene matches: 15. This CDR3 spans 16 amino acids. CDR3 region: CAWEAGGPRISDTQYF. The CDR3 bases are TGTGCCTGGGAGGCGGGGGGGCCGAGAATATCTGATACGCAGTATTTT.

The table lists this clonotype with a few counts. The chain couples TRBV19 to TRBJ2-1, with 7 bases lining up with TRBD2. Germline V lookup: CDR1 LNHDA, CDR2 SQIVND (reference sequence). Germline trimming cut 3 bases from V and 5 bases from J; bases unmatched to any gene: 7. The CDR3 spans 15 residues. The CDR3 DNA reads TGTGCCAGTAGTATTAGGGCTAGCGGTAACAATGAGCAGTTCTTC. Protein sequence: CASSIRASGNNEQFF.

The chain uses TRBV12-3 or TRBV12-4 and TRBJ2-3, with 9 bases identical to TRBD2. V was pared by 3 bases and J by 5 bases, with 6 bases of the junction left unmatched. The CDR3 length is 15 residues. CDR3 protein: CASSFGGGGQDTQYF. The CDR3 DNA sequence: TGTGCCAGCAGTTTCGGCGGGGGGGGTCAAGATACGCAGTATTTT.

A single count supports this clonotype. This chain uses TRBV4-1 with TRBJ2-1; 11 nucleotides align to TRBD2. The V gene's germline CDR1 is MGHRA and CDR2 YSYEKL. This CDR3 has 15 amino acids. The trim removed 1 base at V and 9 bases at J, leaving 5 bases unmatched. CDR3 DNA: TGCGCCAGCAGCCAAGTAGCGGGAGGGCCGGTTGAGCAGTTCTTC. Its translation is CASSQVAGGPVEQFF.

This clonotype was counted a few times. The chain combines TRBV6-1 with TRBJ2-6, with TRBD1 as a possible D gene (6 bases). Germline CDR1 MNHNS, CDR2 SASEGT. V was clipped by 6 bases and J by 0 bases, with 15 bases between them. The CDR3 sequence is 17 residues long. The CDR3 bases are TGTGCCAGCAGCCCGGGACAATATAACTCTGGGGCCAACGTCCTGACTTTC. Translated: CASSPGQYNSGANVLTF.

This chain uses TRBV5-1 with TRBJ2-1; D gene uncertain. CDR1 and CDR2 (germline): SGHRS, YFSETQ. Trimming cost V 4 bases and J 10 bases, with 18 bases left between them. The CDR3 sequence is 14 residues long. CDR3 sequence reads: CASSPEIHSAEQFF. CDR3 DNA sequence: TGCGCCAGCAGCCCCGAAATTCACAGCGCGGAGCAGTTCTTC. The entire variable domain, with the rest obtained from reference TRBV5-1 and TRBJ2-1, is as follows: KAGVTQTPRYLIKTRGQQVTLSCSPISGHRSVSWYQQTPGQGLQFLFEYFSETQRNKGNFPGRFSGRQFSNSRSEMNVSTLELGDSALYLCASSPEIHSAEQFFGPGTRLTVL.

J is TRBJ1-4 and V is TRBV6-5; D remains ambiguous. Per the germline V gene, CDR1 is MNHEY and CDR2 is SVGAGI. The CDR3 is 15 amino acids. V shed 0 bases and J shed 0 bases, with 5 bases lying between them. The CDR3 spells CASSYSQATNEKLFF. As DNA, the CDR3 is TGTGCCAGCAGTTACTCTCAGGCAACTAATGAAAAACTGTTTTTT.

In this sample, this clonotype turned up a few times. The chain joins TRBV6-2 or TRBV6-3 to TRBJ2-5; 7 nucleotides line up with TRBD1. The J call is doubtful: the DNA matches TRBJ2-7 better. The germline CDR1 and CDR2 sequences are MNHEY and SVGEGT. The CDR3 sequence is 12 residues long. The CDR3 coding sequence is TGTGCCAGCAGTCAGGGACAGAACGAGCAGTACTTC. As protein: CASSQGQNEQYF.

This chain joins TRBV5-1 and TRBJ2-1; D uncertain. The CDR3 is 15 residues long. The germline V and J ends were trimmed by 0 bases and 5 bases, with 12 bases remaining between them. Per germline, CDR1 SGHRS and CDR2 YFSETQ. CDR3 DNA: TGCGCCAGCAGCTTGGCACTGGCTACAGACAATGAGCAGTTCTTC. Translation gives CASSLALATDNEQFF. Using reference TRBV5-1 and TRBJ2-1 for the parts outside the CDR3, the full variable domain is KAGVTQTPRYLIKTRGQQVTLSCSPISGHRSVSWYQQTPGQGLQFLFEYFSETQRNKGNFPGRFSGRQFSNSRSEMNVSTLELGDSALYLCASSLALATDNEQFFGPGTRLTVL.

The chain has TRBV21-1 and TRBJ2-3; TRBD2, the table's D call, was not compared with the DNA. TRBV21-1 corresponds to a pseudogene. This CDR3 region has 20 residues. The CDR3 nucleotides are TGTGCCAGCGGTAAAATCTTTAGAAGGACTAGCGGGAGGAGAAAGGATACGCAGTATTTT. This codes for CASGKIFRRTSGRRKDTQYF.

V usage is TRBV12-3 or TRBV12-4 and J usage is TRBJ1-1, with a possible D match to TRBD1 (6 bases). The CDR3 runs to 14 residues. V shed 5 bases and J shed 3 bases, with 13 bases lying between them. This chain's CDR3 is CASSHRDKDTEAFF. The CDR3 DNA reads TGTGCCAGCAGTCACAGGGACAAGGACACTGAAGCTTTCTTT.

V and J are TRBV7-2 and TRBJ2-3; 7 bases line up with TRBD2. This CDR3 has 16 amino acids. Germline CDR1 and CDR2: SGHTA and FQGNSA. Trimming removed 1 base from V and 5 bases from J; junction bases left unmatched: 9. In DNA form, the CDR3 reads TGTGCCAGCAGCTTAGATTCAGGCGGGGGAAAAGATACGCAGTATTTT. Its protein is CASSLDSGGGKDTQYF.

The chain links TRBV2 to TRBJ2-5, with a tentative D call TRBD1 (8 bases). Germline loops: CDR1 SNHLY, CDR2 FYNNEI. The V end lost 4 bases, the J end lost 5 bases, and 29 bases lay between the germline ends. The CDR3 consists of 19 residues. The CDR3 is CASSVSIGFGQGGRETQYF. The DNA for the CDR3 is TGTGCCAGCAGTGTGTCGATCGGGTTCGGACAGGGAGGGCGGGAGACCCAGTACTTC.

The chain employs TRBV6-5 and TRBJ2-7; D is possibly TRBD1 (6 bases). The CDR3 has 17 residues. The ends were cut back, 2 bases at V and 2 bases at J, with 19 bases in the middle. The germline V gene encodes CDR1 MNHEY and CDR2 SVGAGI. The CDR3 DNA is TGTGCCAGCAGTTACGGGGCCGGACAGAGAAGAGCCTACGAGCAGTACTTC. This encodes CASSYGAGQRRAYEQYF.

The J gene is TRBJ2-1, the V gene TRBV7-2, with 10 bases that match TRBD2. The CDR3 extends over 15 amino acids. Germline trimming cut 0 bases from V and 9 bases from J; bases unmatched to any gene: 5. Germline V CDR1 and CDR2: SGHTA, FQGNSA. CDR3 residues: CASSLASGRPGEQFF. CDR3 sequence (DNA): TGTGCCAGCAGCTTAGCTAGCGGGAGGCCGGGTGAGCAGTTCTTC.

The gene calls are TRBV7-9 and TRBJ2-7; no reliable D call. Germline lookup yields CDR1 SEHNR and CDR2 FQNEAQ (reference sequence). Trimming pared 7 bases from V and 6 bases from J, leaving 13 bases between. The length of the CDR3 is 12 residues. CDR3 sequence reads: CASTEGPGEQYF. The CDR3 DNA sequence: TGTGCCAGCACCGAAGGACCTGGCGAGCAGTACTTC. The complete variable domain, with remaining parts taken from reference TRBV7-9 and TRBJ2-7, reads DTGVSQNPRHKITKRGQNVTFRCDPISEHNRLYWYRQTLGQGPEFLTYFQNEAQLEKSRLLSDRFSAERPKGSFSTLEIQRTEQGDSAMYLCASTEGPGEQYFGPGTRLTVT.

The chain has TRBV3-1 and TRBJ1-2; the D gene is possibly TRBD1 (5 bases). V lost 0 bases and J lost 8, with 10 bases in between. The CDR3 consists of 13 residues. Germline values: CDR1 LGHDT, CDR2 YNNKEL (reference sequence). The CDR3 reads CASSQDWGSGYTF. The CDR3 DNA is TGTGCCAGCAGCCAAGATTGGGGGAGCGGCTACACCTTC.

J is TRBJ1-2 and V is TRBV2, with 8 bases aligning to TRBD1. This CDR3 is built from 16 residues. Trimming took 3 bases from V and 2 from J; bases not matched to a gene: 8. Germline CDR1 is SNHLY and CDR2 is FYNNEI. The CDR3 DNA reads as TGTGCCAGCAGTGACGCTTCAGGGGGCAGCAACTATGGCTACACCTTC. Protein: CASSDASGGSNYGYTF.

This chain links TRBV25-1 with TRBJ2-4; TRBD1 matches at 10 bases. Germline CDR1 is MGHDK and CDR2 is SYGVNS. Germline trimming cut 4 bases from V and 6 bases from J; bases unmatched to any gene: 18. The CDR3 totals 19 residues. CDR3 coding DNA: TGTGCCAGCAGTGTGGGGACAGGGGACACCGGGGGTAAGAGAAACATTCAGTACTTC. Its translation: CASSVGTGDTGGKRNIQYF.

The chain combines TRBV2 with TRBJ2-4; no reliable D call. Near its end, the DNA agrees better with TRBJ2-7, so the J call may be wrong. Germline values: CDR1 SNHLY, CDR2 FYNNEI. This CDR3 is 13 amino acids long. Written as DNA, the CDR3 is TGTGCCAGCCAGGTAAAGGGTCTCGGCGAGCAGTACTTC. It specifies CASQVKGLGEQYF.